This TCR beta chain was sequenced during a study of T cell repertoires in cytomegalovirus infection. One entry per CDR3 protein, called by TCRdb with MiXCR from the reads. The sample comprises some 900,000 distinct CDR3 sequences, 30% to 35% of which are singletons, and around 12% rests with the top ten. This CDR3 has 18 residues. CDR1 is SGHVS, CDR2 FNYEAQ, per germline. V lost 1 base, J lost 5 bases, and 9 bases stayed unmatched. General study points: HLA-C-restricted CMV clonotypes gave the most frequent clonotype in two of eight donors.

With regard to this clonotype: No antigen is known for it.

Sequences were derived from cultured CD8+ T cells from PBMCs, sampled from culture after CMV antigen stimulation. The sequence was obtained from a human donor in good health (CMV status not recorded). Some clones in this sample may be carry-over from other donors' samples. The chain recombines TRBV7-6 with TRBJ2-2; 11 nucleotides line up with TRBD1. The CDR3 DNA reads TGTGCCAGCAGCTTAGGGGGACAGGGGGAACAAGTGACCGGGGAGCTGTTTTTT. As protein: CASSLGGQGEQVTGELFF.